These 24 T cell receptor beta chains were all obtained from the same sample, sequenced in a study of PD-1 blockade in mismatch repair-deficient tumors. The protocol was immunoSEQ multiplex PCR, while the TCRdb copy is restricted to in-frame clones and leaves out a portion. The table shows tens of thousands of clones, with around 85% occurring only once. The source material was PBMCs, sampled before pembrolizumab treatment. The source is an adult with mismatch repair-deficient cancer.

CDR3 sequence (DNA): TGCGCCAGCAGTGAGGGACTAGCGGGAACCGGGGAGCTGTTTTTT. Its translation: CASSEGLAGTGELFF. The genes are TRBV10-1 and TRBJ2-2; 12 bases agree with TRBD2. Trimming took 2 bases from V and 5 from J; bases not matched to a gene: 0. Germline-derived CDR1 and CDR2 are WNHNN and SYGVQD (reference sequence). The CDR3 runs to 15 residues.

The chain has TRBV19 and TRBJ1-4; perhaps TRBD1 as D (5 bases). Germline V gives CDR1 LNHDA, CDR2 SQIVND (reference sequence). This CDR3 spans 15 amino acids. The V end lost 7 bases, the J end lost 2 bases, and 14 bases lay between the germline ends. CDR3 residues: CASKIKTVTNEKLFF. The CDR3 nucleotides are TGTGCCAGTAAGATCAAGACAGTCACTAATGAAAAACTGTTTTTT.

The chain uses TRBV28 and TRBJ1-5, with no clear D. This CDR3 contains 12 residues. The V gene lost 2 bases and the J gene lost 10 bases, with 9 bases spanning the gap. Germline lookup yields CDR1 MDHEN and CDR2 SYDVKM. CDR3 nucleotide sequence: TGTGCCAGCAGTTTACCCCGGGGACCCCAGCATTTT. Translation: CASSLPRGPQHF. The entire variable domain, with the rest obtained from reference TRBV28 and TRBJ1-5, is as follows: DVKVTQSSRYLVKRTGEKVFLECVQDMDHENMFWYRQDPGLGLRLIYFSYDVKMKEKGDIPEGYSVSREKKERFSLILESASTNQTSMYLCASSLPRGPQHFGDGTRLSIL.

The V and J genes are TRBV11-3 and TRBJ2-3, with D possibly being TRBD2 (6 bases). Germline V gene lookup returns CDR1 SGHNT and CDR2 YENEEA. Trimming took off 1 base at V and 2 bases at J, with 13 bases between the two ends. CDR3 size: 16 residues. DNA for the CDR3: TGTGCCAGCAGCTTAGGGGATAGCGGCTTCACAGATACGCAGTATTTT. Translating it yields CASSLGDSGFTDTQYF.

This rearrangement joins TRBV10-1 to TRBJ2-1; D perhaps matches TRBD2 (7 bases). Deletions cut 6 bases from V and 4 bases from J, with 16 bases between. From germline, CDR1 is WNHNN and CDR2 SYGVQD (reference sequence). This CDR3 comprises 15 residues. Here the CDR3 reads CASSPASGQYNEQFF. The CDR3 DNA sequence: TGCGCCAGCAGCCCCGCTAGCGGACAGTACAATGAGCAGTTCTTC.

V is TRBV29-1 and J is TRBJ1-2; TRBD1 might be the D (5 bases). Trimming left V 2 bases short and J 2 bases short, with 15 bases between. CDR1 SQVTM and CDR2 ANQGSEA come from the germline V gene. CDR3 length equals 15 residues. The CDR3 sequence is CSVESPQAANYGYTF. The CDR3 DNA reads as TGCAGCGTTGAAAGCCCACAGGCTGCCAACTATGGCTACACCTTC. The entire variable domain, with the rest obtained from reference TRBV29-1 and TRBJ1-2, is as follows: SAVISQKPSRDICQRGTSLTIQCQVDSQVTMMFWYRQQPGQSLTLIATANQGSEATYESGFVIDKFPISRPNLTFSTLTVSNMSPEDSSIYLCSVESPQAANYGYTFGSGTRLTVV.

This chain joins TRBV28 and TRBJ2-1; TRBD2 aligns across 13 bases. CDR1 and CDR2 (germline): MDHEN, SYDVKM. V gave up 1 base and J gave up 8 bases; unmatched junction bases: 5. The CDR3 runs to 16 residues. DNA for the CDR3: TGTGCCAGCAGTTTATCCGGGACTAGCGGGACCTATGAGCAGTTCTTC. This encodes CASSLSGTSGTYEQFF.

The V gene is TRBV23-1, the J gene TRBJ2-1, with a possible D match to TRBD2 (6 bases). TRBV23-1 is given ORF status, its function remaining uncertain. This CDR3 spans 17 amino acids. V lost 8 bases, J lost 4 bases, and 24 bases lay in between. The CDR3 sequence is CASPFRGGTLIYNEQFF. The DNA of the CDR3 is TGCGCCAGCCCCTTTCGTGGAGGGACTCTCATATACAATGAGCAGTTCTTC.

V and J are TRBV7-2 and TRBJ2-7; 7 nucleotides align to TRBD2. Germline trimming cut 1 base from V and 12 bases from J; bases unmatched to any gene: 9. Germline V gene lookup returns CDR1 SGHTA and CDR2 FQGNSA. This CDR3 has 13 residues. The CDR3 protein is CASSLDRGRERYF. CDR3 nucleotides: TGTGCCAGCAGCTTAGATCGTGGGAGGGAACGGTACTTC.

This sequence joins TRBV9 and TRBJ2-1; 10 bases match TRBD2. The CDR3 runs to 14 residues. Germline V gives CDR1 SGDLS, CDR2 YYNGEE. Unmatched junction bases numbered 6, after V lost 5 bases and J lost 7 bases. This chain's CDR3 is CASSGTSGNNEQFF. Written as DNA, the CDR3 is TGTGCCAGCAGTGGAACTAGCGGGAATAATGAGCAGTTCTTC.

This chain joins TRBV4-2 and TRBJ2-4; maybe TRBD2 (6 bases). V was pared by 0 bases and J by 16 bases, with 16 bases between. The length of the CDR3 is 13 residues. CDR1 is LGHNA, CDR2 YNFKEQ, per germline. Here the CDR3 DNA reads TGTGCCAGCAGCCAAGAACCCCGGGACTCCAGATACTTC. Protein: CASSQEPRDSRYF.

The V call is TRBV28, the J call TRBJ2-1; 8 nucleotides align to TRBD2. Trimming cost V 2 bases and J 2 bases; bases outside gene matches: 8. The CDR3 contains 17 residues. Germline V gene sequence: CDR1 MDHEN, CDR2 SYDVKM. CDR3: CASSLGFGRATYNEQFF. DNA of the CDR3: TGTGCCAGCAGTTTAGGATTCGGGAGGGCCACCTACAATGAGCAGTTCTTC.

V gene TRBV9 combines with J gene TRBJ1-1; the D is unclear. Trimming removed 4 bases from V and 4 bases from J, with 17 bases in between. CDR1 is SGDLS and CDR2 is YYNGEE in the germline V gene. This CDR3 has 15 residues. The CDR3 region has the DNA TGTGCCAGCAGCCCGCGGGCCCTTAGGAGCACTGAAGCTTTCTTT. It encodes CASSPRALRSTEAFF.

The rearrangement uses TRBV28 and TRBJ1-1; possible D gene TRBD1, 5 bases. This CDR3 spans 15 amino acids. The germline gives CDR1 MDHEN, CDR2 SYDVKM. Trimming cost V 5 bases and J 3 bases, with 16 bases left between them. The CDR3 here is CASSLILGGDTEAFF. CDR3 coding DNA: TGTGCCAGCAGTCTAATCCTGGGAGGGGACACTGAAGCTTTCTTT.

The CDR3 nucleotides read TGCGCCAGCAGCCAAGATCGCGGGCTGTACAATGAGCAGTTCTTC. It specifies CASSQDRGLYNEQFF. The chain employs TRBV4-1 and TRBJ2-1, with D tentatively TRBD2 (5 bases). V lost 0 bases, J lost 4 bases, and 10 bases lay in between. From germline, CDR1 is MGHRA and CDR2 YSYEKL. The CDR3 runs 15 residues.

The rearrangement links TRBV11-3 to TRBJ2-3; 7 positions agree with TRBD1. The germline CDR1 and CDR2 sequences are SGHNT and YENEEA. The junction had 3 bases not matched to a gene; V was cut back by 3 bases and J by 0 bases. The CDR3 covers 15 residues. The CDR3 nucleotides read TGTGCCAGCAGCTTGGGGACAGCCAGCACAGATACGCAGTATTTT. Amino acids: CASSLGTASTDTQYF.

The chain uses TRBV4-2 and TRBJ2-7; weak D call: TRBD2 (7 bases). Per germline, CDR1 LGHNA and CDR2 YNFKEQ. CDR3 size: 13 residues. V was clipped by 4 bases and J by 5 bases, with 12 bases between them. CDR3 residues: CASSREGGHEQYF. The CDR3 DNA is TGTGCCAGCAGCCGGGAGGGGGGCCACGAGCAGTACTTC.

The chain couples TRBV28 to TRBJ1-2, with D unclear. Germline V gene sequence: CDR1 MDHEN, CDR2 SYDVKM. The V and J ends lost 3 bases and 5 bases respectively, with 13 bases between them. The CDR3 is 14 amino acids. CDR3 protein: CASSFPNVRYGYTF. The CDR3 bases are TGTGCCAGCAGTTTCCCCAACGTGAGGTATGGCTACACCTTC.

This clone has only a few counts. V gene TRBV14 combines with J gene TRBJ2-7; 8 nucleotides match TRBD1. Unmatched junction bases numbered 6, after V lost 6 bases and J lost 5 bases. This CDR3 region has 13 residues. The germline CDR1 and CDR2 sequences are SGHDN and FVKESK. The CDR3 DNA reads as TGTGCCAGCAGGTCTGGACAGGGAAACGAGCAGTACTTC. This sequence encodes CASRSGQGNEQYF.

The V and J genes are TRBV19 and TRBJ1-2; tentative D call: TRBD1 (5 bases). The CDR3 loop spans 12 amino acids. V dropped 5 bases and J dropped 4 bases, with 8 bases sitting between them. Germline assignment: CDR1 LNHDA and CDR2 SQIVND (reference sequence). The CDR3 region has the DNA TGTGCCAGTAGTCCGACAGTCTATGGCTACACCTTC. Protein: CASSPTVYGYTF.

The chain combines TRBV19 with TRBJ1-2, with D tentatively TRBD1 (6 bases). Germline V gene data show CDR1 as LNHDA and CDR2 as SQIVND (reference sequence). The ends were cut back, 10 bases at V and 8 bases at J, with 17 bases in the middle. CDR3 length equals 12 residues. The CDR3 nucleotides are TGTGCCACCCTCCGGACAGAATGGGGCTACACCTTC. This encodes CATLRTEWGYTF. Combining the CDR3 with reference TRBV19 and TRBJ1-2 gives the whole variable domain DGGITQSPKYLFRKEGQNVTLSCEQNLNHDAMYWYRQDPGQGLRLIYYSQIVNDFQKGDIAEGYSVSREKKESFPLTVTSAQKNPTAFYLCATLRTEWGYTFGSGTRLTVV.

The chain employs TRBV10-1 and TRBJ2-5, with D tentatively TRBD2 (5 bases). CDR3 size: 14 residues. The V gene lost 7 bases and the J gene lost 2 bases, with 14 bases spanning the gap. Germline CDR1 and CDR2: WNHNN and SYGVQD (reference sequence). The CDR3 sequence: CASITPGEQETQYF. The CDR3 DNA is TGCGCCAGCATTACCCCCGGGGAACAAGAGACCCAGTACTTC.

V usage is TRBV19 and J usage is TRBJ2-1, with 8 positions matching TRBD1. Germline values: CDR1 LNHDA, CDR2 SQIVND (reference sequence). V trimming: 7 bases; J trimming: 1 base; junction bases outside the gene matches: 6. CDR3 length: 15 amino acids. CDR3 bases: TGTGCCAGTAAAATTACAGGGGGGTCCTACAATGAGCAGTTCTTC. Protein: CASKITGGSYNEQFF.

The chain carries TRBV6-4 and TRBJ1-4, with unresolved D. V shed 1 base and J shed 0 bases, with 6 bases lying between them. Germline V gives CDR1 MRHNA, CDR2 SNTAGT. The CDR3 totals 15 residues. CDR3 in DNA: TGTGCCAGCAGTGACTTGAGGGCAACTAATGAAAAACTGTTTTTT. Protein: CASSDLRATNEKLFF.